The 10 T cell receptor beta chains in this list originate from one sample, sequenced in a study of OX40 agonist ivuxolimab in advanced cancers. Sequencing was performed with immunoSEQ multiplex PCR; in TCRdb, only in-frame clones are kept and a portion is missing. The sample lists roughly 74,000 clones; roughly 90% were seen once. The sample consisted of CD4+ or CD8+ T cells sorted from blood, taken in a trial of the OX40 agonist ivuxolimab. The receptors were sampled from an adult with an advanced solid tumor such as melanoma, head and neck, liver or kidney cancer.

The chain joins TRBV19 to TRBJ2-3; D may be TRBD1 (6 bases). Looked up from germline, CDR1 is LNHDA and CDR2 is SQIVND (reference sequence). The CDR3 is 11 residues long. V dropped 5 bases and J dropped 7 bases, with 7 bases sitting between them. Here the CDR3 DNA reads TGTGCCAGTAGTGGGGGCTATACGCAGTATTTT. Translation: CASSGGYTQYF.

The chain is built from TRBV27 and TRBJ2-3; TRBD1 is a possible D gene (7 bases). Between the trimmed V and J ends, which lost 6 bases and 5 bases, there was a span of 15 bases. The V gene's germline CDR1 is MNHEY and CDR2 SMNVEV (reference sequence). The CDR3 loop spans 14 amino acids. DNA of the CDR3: TGTGCCAGCAGCCAGGGGGGTCTTGGAGATACGCAGTATTTT. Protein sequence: CASSQGGLGDTQYF.

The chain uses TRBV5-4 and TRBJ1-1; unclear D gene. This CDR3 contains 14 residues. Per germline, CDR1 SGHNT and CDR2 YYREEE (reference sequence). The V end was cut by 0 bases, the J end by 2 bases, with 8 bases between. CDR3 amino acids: CASSLDLYNTEAFF. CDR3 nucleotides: TGTGCCAGCAGCTTGGATCTGTACAACACTGAAGCTTTCTTT.

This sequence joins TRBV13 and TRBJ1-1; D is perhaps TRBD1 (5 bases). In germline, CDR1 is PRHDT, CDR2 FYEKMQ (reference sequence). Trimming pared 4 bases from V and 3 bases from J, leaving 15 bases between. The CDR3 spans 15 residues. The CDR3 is CASSSQGAGYTEAFF. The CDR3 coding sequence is TGTGCCAGCAGCTCTCAAGGGGCCGGTTACACTGAAGCTTTCTTT.

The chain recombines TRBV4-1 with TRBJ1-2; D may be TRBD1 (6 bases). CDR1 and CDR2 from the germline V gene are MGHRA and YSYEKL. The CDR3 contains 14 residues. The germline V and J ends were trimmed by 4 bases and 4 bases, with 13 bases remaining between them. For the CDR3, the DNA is TGCGCCAGCAGCCTTGGACAGCTCCCCTATGGCTACACCTTC. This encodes CASSLGQLPYGYTF.

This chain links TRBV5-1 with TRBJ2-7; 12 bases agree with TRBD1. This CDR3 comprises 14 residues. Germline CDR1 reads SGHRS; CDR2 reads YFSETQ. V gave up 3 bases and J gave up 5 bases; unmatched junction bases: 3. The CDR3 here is CASSSGTGGDEQYF. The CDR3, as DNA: TGCGCCAGCAGCTCTGGGACAGGGGGCGACGAGCAGTACTTC.

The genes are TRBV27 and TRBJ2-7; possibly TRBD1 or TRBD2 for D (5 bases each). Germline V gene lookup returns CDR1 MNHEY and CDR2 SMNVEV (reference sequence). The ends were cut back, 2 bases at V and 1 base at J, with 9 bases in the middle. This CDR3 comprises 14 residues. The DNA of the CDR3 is TGTGCCAGCAGTTTAGGGACGGAGTCCTACGAGCAGTACTTC. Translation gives CASSLGTESYEQYF.

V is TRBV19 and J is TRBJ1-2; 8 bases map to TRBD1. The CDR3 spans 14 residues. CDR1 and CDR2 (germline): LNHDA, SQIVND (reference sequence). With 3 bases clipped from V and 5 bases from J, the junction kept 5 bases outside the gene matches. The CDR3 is CASSILTGEYGYTF. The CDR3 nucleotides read TGTGCCAGTAGTATTCTGACAGGGGAATATGGCTACACCTTC.

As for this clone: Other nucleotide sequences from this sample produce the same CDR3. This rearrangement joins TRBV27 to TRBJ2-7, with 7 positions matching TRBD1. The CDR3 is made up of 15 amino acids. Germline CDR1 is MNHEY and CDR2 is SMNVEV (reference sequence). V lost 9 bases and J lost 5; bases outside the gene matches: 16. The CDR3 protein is CASSINRGMFHEQYF. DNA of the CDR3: TGTGCCAGTAGTATCAACAGGGGAATGTTCCACGAGCAGTACTTC.

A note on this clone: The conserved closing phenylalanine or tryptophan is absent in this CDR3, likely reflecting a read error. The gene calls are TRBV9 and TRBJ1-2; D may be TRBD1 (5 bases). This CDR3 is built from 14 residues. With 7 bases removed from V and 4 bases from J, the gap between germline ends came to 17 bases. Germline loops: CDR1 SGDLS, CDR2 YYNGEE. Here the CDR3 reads CASLPGDSGYGYTL. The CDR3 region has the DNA TGTGCCAGCCTCCCGGGGGATTCCGGCTATGGCTACACCCTC.